These 14 T cell receptor beta chains share one sample of origin, sequenced in a study of shared clonotypes between healthy human individuals. Using immunoSEQ multiplex PCR, the repertoire was profiled, and TCRdb retains in-frame clones only, with some absent. The sample comprises more than 2 million clones, 95% of which are singletons, and 0.13% rests with the top ten. The sample consisted of naive CD4+ T cells sorted from blood. Subset specified: CD45RA+ positively selected. These receptors were obtained from a man younger than 30 in good health.

The count of this clone is one. V usage is TRBV29-1 and J usage is TRBJ2-7, with a possible D match to TRBD1 (5 bases). The CDR3 runs 12 residues. The germline gives CDR1 SQVTM, CDR2 ANQGSEA. V lost 4 bases to trimming and J lost 5 bases, with 12 bases between them. The CDR3 DNA follows: TGCAGCGTTGTGCAGGGAAGGGACGAGCAGTACTTC. Amino acid sequence: CSVVQGRDEQYF.

This clone was seen once. The rearrangement links TRBV5-1 to TRBJ2-7, with 7 bases fitting TRBD1. The germline gives CDR1 SGHRS, CDR2 YFSETQ. The CDR3 consists of 16 residues. With 3 bases clipped from V and 5 bases from J, the junction kept 14 bases outside the gene matches. The CDR3 bases are TGCGCCAGCAGCTATCAATCCGACAGGGCGGGCGACGAGCAGTACTTC. Its translation: CASSYQSDRAGDEQYF.

The genes are TRBV28 and TRBJ2-7, with 9 bases identical to TRBD1. CDR3 length equals 14 residues. CDR1 and CDR2 from the germline V gene are MDHEN and SYDVKM. Unmatched junction bases numbered 4, after V lost 3 bases and J lost 4 bases. CDR3 nucleotide sequence: TGTGCCAGCAGTTTCTTGACAGGGGGGTACGAGCAGTACTTC. The encoded protein is CASSFLTGGYEQYF. The full variable domain, completed using reference TRBV28 and TRBJ2-7, is DVKVTQSSRYLVKRTGEKVFLECVQDMDHENMFWYRQDPGLGLRLIYFSYDVKMKEKGDIPEGYSVSREKKERFSLILESASTNQTSMYLCASSFLTGGYEQYFGPGTRLTVT.

The V gene is TRBV9, the J gene TRBJ2-7, with 9 bases that match TRBD2. Germline V gene data show CDR1 as SGDLS and CDR2 as YYNGEE. The J segment lost 3 bases and the V segment lost 2 bases, leaving 9 bases of the junction unmatched. The CDR3 covers 16 residues. CDR3 amino acids: CASSVVAGVAFYEQYF. CDR3 sequence (DNA): TGTGCCAGCAGCGTCGTAGCGGGAGTGGCTTTCTACGAGCAGTACTTC.

The chain joins TRBV9 to TRBJ1-2, with 9 bases identical to TRBD1. Germline values: CDR1 SGDLS, CDR2 YYNGEE. Germline trimming cut 3 bases from V and 4 bases from J; bases unmatched to any gene: 7. The CDR3 is 15 residues long. CDR3 bases: TGTGCCAGCAGCGAGGGGACAGGGCGCGGCTATGGCTACACCTTC. This encodes CASSEGTGRGYGYTF. Full variable domain (rest looked up from reference TRBV9 and TRBJ1-2): DSGVTQTPKHLITATGQRVTLRCSPRSGDLSVYWYQQSLDQGLQFLIQYYNGEERAKGNILERFSAQQFPDLHSELNLSSLELGDSALYFCASSEGTGRGYGYTFGSGTRLTVV.

The chain uses TRBV11-2 and TRBJ2-7; perhaps D is TRBD1 or TRBD2 (5 bases each). CDR3 length equals 17 residues. Deletions cut 7 bases from V and 3 bases from J, with 25 bases between. Germline V gene sequence: CDR1 SGHAT, CDR2 FQNNGV. The chain's CDR3 is CASTPQRDPKPFYEQYF. The CDR3 DNA sequence: TGTGCCAGCACCCCCCAGAGGGACCCTAAACCCTTCTACGAGCAGTACTTC.

This clone was seen just once. This chain connects TRBV30 to TRBJ1-2; 7 bases are a match to TRBD1. CDR3 length: 15 residues. V dropped 2 bases and J dropped 4; count of bases not matched to a gene: 10. Germline V CDR1 and CDR2: GTSNPN, SVGIG (reference sequence). This CDR3 reads CAWSKLVTGSYGYTF. The CDR3 nucleotides are TGTGCCTGGAGTAAACTGGTGACAGGGAGCTATGGCTACACCTTC.

The V gene is TRBV4-1, the J gene TRBJ2-2, with D hard to call. Between the trimmed V and J ends, which lost 0 bases and 4 bases, there was a span of 12 bases. CDR1 and CDR2 from the germline V gene are MGHRA and YSYEKL. CDR3 length: 16 amino acids. The CDR3 spells CASSQDLATPTGELFF. The CDR3 coding sequence is TGCGCCAGCAGCCAAGATCTGGCAACCCCCACCGGGGAGCTGTTTTTT.

The rearrangement uses TRBV19 and TRBJ1-2, with TRBD1 matching over 8 bases. Per the germline V gene, CDR1 is LNHDA and CDR2 is SQIVND (reference sequence). The CDR3 has 16 residues. The trim removed 4 bases at V and 4 bases at J, leaving 11 bases unmatched. For the CDR3, the DNA is TGTGCCAGTAGTACCCGTCCCGGGACAGGAACCTATGGCTACACCTTC. Translation gives CASSTRPGTGTYGYTF.

As for this clone: Other DNA variants within this sample encode the same CDR3. The J gene is TRBJ2-1, the V gene TRBV29-1; D gene ambiguous. This CDR3 has 12 amino acids. Germline-derived CDR1 and CDR2 are SQVTM and ANQGSEA. Trimming stripped 4 bases from V and 10 bases from J, with 14 bases between. The CDR3 sequence is CSVGLASNEQFF. CDR3 nucleotides: TGCAGCGTTGGGCTCGCATCCAACGAGCAGTTCTTC.

The chain links TRBV6-1 to TRBJ1-5, with unresolved D. There are 13 residues in the CDR3. V shed 4 bases and J shed 3 bases, with 7 bases lying between them. The germline V gene has CDR1 MNHNS and CDR2 SASEGT. The CDR3 here is CASSVEYNQPQHF. CDR3 in DNA: TGTGCCAGCAGTGTGGAATACAATCAGCCCCAGCATTTT.

This chain joins TRBV10-3 and TRBJ1-2, with TRBD1 as a possible D gene (6 bases). Trimming shortened V by 6 bases and J by 2 bases, and 13 bases separated the two germline ends. CDR1 ENHRY and CDR2 SYGVKD come from the germline V gene. CDR3 length: 14 residues. CDR3 region: CAIRPQQGNYGYTF. In DNA form, the CDR3 reads TGTGCCATCAGACCACAACAGGGAAACTATGGCTACACCTTC.

The gene calls are TRBV5-1 and TRBJ1-1, with TRBD1 matching over 7 bases. CDR3 size: 15 residues. V was clipped by 4 bases and J by 4 bases; unmatched bases: 10. Germline assignment: CDR1 SGHRS and CDR2 YFSETQ. CDR3 sequence (DNA): TGCGCCAGCAGCAACGGACAGGCCCTTGGCACTGAAGCTTTCTTT. It encodes CASSNGQALGTEAFF.

This chain links TRBV28 with TRBJ1-6, with D maybe TRBD1 (5 bases). The germline V gene has CDR1 MDHEN and CDR2 SYDVKM. This CDR3 contains 16 residues. The V end was cut by 4 bases, the J end by 7 bases, with 17 bases between. The CDR3 reads CASSYQGVVQNSPLHF. DNA for the CDR3: TGTGCCAGCAGTTATCAGGGTGTGGTTCAGAATTCACCCCTCCACTTT.